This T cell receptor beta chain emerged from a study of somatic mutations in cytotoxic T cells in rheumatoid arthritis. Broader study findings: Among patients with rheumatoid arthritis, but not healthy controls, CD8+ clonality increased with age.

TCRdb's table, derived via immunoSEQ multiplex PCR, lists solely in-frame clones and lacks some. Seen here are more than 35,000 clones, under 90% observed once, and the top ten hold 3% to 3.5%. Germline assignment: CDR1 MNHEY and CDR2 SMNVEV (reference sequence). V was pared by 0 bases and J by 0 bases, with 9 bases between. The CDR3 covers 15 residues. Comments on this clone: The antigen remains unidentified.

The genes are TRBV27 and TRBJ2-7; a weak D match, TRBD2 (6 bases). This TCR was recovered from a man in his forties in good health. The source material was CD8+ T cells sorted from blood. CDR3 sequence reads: CASSLSDYSSYEQYF. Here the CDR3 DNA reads TGTGCCAGCAGTTTATCGGACTACAGCTCCTACGAGCAGTACTTC.